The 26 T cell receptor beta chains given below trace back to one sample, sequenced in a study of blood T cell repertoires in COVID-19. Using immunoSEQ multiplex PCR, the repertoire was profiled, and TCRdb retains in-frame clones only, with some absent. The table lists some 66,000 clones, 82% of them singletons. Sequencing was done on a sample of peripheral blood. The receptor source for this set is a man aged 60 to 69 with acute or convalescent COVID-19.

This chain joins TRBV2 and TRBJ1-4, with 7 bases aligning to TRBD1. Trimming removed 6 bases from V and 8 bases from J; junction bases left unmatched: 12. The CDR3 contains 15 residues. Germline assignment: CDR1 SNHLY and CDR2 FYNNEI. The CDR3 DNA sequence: TGTGCCAGCAGGGAACAGGGGAATTCGAGAGAAAAACTGTTTTTT. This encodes CASREQGNSREKLFF.

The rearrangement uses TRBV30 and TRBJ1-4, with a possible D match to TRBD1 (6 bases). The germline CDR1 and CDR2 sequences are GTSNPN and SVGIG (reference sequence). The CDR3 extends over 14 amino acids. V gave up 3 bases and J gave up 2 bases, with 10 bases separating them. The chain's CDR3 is CAWRQGKTNEKLFF. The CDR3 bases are TGTGCCTGGAGGCAGGGGAAGACTAATGAAAAACTGTTTTTT. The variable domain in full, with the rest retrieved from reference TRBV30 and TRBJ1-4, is SQTIHQWPATLVQPVGSPLSLECTVEGTSNPNLYWYRQAAGRGLQLLFYSVGIGQISSEVPQNLSASRPQDRQFILSSKKLLLSDSGFYLCAWRQGKTNEKLFFGSGTQLSVL.

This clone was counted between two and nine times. The CDR3 reads CASIEPLGVTDTQYF. As DNA, the CDR3 is TGTGCCAGCATAGAACCACTCGGGGTCACAGATACGCAGTATTTT. The J gene is TRBJ2-3, the V gene TRBV6-5; tentatively, D is TRBD2 (5 bases). Germline V gene lookup returns CDR1 MNHEY and CDR2 SVGAGI. CDR3 size: 15 residues. Trimming took off 7 bases at V and 2 bases at J, with 16 bases between the two ends.

Written as DNA, the CDR3 is TGTGCCAGCTCACCCCGACTAGCGGGGTCCGGGGAGCTGTTTTTT. Its protein is CASSPRLAGSGELFF. V and J are TRBV18 and TRBJ2-2, with 11 bases aligning to TRBD2. V dropped 3 bases and J dropped 6; count of bases not matched to a gene: 3. The CDR3 spans 15 residues. Per germline, CDR1 KGHSH and CDR2 LQKENI.

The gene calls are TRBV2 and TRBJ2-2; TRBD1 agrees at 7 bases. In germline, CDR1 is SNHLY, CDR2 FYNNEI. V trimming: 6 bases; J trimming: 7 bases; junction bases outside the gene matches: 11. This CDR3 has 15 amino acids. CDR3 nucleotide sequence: TGTGCCAGCAGCCAGGACAGGACGCTGAGCGGGGAGCTGTTTTTT. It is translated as CASSQDRTLSGELFF. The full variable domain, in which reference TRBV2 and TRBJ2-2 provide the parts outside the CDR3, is EPEVTQTPSHQVTQMGQEVILRCVPISNHLYFYWYRQILGQKVEFLVSFYNNEISEKSEIFDDQFSVERPDGSNFTLKIRSTKLEDSAMYFCASSQDRTLSGELFFGEGSRLTVL.

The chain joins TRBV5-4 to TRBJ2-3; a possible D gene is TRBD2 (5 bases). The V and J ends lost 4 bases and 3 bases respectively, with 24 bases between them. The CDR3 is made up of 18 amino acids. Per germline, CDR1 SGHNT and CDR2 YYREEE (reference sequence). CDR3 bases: TGTGCCAGCAGCGGCTCGGGGAACCAGAAGTCCGTTACAGATACGCAGTATTTT. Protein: CASSGSGNQKSVTDTQYF.

In DNA form, the CDR3 reads TGTGCCAGCAGCCCCACTTCTGGGGCCAACGTCCTGACTTTC. It is translated as CASSPTSGANVLTF. V gene TRBV9 combines with J gene TRBJ2-6; D unclear. The V end lost 4 bases, the J end lost 1 base, and 6 bases lay between the germline ends. Germline V gene sequence: CDR1 SGDLS, CDR2 YYNGEE. This CDR3 is built from 14 residues. The variable domain in full, with the rest retrieved from reference TRBV9 and TRBJ2-6, is DSGVTQTPKHLITATGQRVTLRCSPRSGDLSVYWYQQSLDQGLQFLIQYYNGEERAKGNILERFSAQQFPDLHSELNLSSLELGDSALYFCASSPTSGANVLTFGAGSRLTVL.

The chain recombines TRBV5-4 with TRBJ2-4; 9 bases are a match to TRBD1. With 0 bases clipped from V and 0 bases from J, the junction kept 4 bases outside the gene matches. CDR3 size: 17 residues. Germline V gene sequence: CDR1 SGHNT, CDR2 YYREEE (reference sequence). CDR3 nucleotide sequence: TGTGCCAGCAGCTTGGACCCGGGACAGGGAGCCAAAAACATTCAGTACTTC. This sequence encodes CASSLDPGQGAKNIQYF.

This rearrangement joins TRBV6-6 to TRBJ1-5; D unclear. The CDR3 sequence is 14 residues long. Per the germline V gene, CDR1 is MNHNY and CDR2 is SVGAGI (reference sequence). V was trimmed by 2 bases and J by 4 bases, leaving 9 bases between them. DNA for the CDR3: TGTGCCAGCAGTTACGGAGGCATAAATCAGCCCCAGCATTTT. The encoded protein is CASSYGGINQPQHF.

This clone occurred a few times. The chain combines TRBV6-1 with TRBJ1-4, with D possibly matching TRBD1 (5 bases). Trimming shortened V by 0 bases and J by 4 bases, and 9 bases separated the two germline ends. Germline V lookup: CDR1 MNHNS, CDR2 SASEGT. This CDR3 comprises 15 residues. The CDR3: CASSEAIGGNEKLFF. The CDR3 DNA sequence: TGTGCCAGCAGTGAAGCCATCGGGGGTAATGAAAAACTGTTTTTT.

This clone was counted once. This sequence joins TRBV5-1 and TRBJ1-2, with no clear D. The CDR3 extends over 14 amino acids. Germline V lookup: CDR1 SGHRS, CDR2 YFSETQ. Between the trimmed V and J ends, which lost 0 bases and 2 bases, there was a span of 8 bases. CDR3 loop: CASSLDSGNYGYTF. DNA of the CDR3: TGCGCCAGCAGCTTGGACAGCGGAAACTATGGCTACACCTTC.

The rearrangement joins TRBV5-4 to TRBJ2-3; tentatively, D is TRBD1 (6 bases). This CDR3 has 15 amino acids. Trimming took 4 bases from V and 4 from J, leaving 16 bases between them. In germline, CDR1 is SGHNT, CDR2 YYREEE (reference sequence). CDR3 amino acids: CASSQDSLFADTQYF. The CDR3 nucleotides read TGTGCCAGCAGCCAGGACAGCCTTTTCGCAGATACGCAGTATTTT.

The CDR3 protein is CASRRGTVGSGYTF. The CDR3 DNA reads TGTGCCAGCAGGAGAGGGACAGTGGGTTCTGGCTACACCTTC. The chain combines TRBV2 with TRBJ1-2; 7 nucleotides agree with TRBD1. Germline-derived CDR1 and CDR2 are SNHLY and FYNNEI. J lost 7 bases, V lost 6 bases, and 11 bases had no gene match. This CDR3 has 14 residues.

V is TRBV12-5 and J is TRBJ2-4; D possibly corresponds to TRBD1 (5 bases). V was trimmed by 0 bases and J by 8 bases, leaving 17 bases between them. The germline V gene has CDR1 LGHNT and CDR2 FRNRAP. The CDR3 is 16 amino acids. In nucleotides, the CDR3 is TGTGCTAGTGGTTTGGTACATTTGGGGCGCAGGGACATTCAGTACTTC. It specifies CASGLVHLGRRDIQYF.

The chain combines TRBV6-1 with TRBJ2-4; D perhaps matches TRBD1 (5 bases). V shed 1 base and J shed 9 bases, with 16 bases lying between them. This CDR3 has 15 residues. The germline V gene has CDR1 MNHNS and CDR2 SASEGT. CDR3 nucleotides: TGTGCCAGCAGTGAAGGGAGCAGGGTGGGGTCCATTCAGTACTTC. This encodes CASSEGSRVGSIQYF.

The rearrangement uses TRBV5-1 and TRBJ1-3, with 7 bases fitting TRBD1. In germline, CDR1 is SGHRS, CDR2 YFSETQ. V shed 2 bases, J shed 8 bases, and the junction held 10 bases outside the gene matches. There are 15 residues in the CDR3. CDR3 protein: CASSLGTAARDTIYF. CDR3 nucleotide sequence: TGCGCCAGCAGCTTAGGGACAGCCGCTCGGGACACCATATATTTT.

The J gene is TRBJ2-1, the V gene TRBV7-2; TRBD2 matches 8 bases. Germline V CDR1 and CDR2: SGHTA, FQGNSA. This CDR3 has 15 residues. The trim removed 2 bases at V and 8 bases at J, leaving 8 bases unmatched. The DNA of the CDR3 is TGTGCCAGCAGCTTACCCGGGACTAGAGTGGATGAGCAGTTCTTC. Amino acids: CASSLPGTRVDEQFF.

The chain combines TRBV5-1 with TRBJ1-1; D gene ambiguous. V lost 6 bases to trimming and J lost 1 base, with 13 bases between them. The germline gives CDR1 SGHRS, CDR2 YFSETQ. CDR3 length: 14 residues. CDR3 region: CASKEPSGNTEAFF. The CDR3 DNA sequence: TGCGCCAGCAAAGAGCCCTCAGGGAACACTGAAGCTTTCTTT.

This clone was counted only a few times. DNA of the CDR3: TGTGCCAGCAGCTCGCCGGGACAGACAACTTTTAATTCACCCCTCCACTTT. Amino acid sequence: CASSSPGQTTFNSPLHF. The chain carries TRBV7-2 and TRBJ1-6; 7 bases line up with TRBD1. J was trimmed by 6 bases and V by 4 bases; bases with no gene match: 12. The CDR3 is 17 amino acids. The germline V gene has CDR1 SGHTA and CDR2 FQGNSA.

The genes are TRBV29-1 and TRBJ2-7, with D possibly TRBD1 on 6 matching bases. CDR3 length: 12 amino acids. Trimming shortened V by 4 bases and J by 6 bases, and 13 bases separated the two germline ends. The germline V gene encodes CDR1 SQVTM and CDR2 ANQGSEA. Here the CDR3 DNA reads TGCAGCGTTGCCACAGGGATTAGCGAGCAGTACTTC. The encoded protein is CSVATGISEQYF.

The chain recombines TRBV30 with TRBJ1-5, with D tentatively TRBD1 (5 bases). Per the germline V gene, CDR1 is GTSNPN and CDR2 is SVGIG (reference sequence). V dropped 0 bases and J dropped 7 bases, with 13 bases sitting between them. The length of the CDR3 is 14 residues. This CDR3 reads CAWSVTRAQQPQHF. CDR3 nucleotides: TGTGCCTGGAGTGTAACCAGGGCGCAACAGCCCCAGCATTTT.

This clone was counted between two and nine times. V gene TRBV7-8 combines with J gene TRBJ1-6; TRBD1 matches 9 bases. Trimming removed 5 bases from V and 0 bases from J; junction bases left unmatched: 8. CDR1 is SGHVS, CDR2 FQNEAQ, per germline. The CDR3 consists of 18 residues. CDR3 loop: CASSREGTGSSYNSPLHF. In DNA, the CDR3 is TGTGCCAGCAGCCGTGAAGGGACAGGGAGCTCCTATAATTCACCCCTCCACTTT.

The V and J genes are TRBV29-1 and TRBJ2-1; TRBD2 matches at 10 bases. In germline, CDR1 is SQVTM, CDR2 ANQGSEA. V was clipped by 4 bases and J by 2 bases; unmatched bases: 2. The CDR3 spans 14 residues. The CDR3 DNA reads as TGCAGCGTTGGTAGCGGGGGGACCTACAATGAGCAGTTCTTC. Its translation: CSVGSGGTYNEQFF.

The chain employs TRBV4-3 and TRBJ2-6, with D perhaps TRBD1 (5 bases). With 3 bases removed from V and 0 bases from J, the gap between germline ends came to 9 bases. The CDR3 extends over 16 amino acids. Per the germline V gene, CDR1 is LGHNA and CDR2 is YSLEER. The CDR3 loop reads CASSQGPSSGANVLTF. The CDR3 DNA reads TGCGCCAGCAGCCAGGGGCCCAGCTCTGGGGCCAACGTCCTGACTTTC.

The DNA for the CDR3 is TGTGCCTGGAGTCCAACGGGACAGGGAAGGAGGAACACTGAAGCTTTCTTT. It translates to CAWSPTGQGRRNTEAFF. V usage is TRBV30 and J usage is TRBJ1-1, with 9 bases fitting TRBD1. From germline, CDR1 is GTSNPN and CDR2 SVGIG (reference sequence). This CDR3 has 17 residues. The trim removed 2 bases at V and 1 base at J, leaving 11 bases unmatched.

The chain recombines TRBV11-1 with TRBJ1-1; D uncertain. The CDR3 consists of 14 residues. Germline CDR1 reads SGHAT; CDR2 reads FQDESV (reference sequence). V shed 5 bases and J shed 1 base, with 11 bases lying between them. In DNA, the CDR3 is TGTGCCAGCAGCGCCCGGGTCAGGAACACTGAAGCTTTCTTT. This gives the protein CASSARVRNTEAFF. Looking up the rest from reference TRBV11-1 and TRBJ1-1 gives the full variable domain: EAEVAQSPRYKITEKSQAVAFWCDPISGHATLYWYRQILGQGPELLVQFQDESVVDDSQLPKDRFSAERLKGVDSTLKIQPAELGDSAMYLCASSARVRNTEAFFGQGTRLTVV.